The entry below describes one T cell receptor (beta chain). V lost 1 base and J lost 3, with 6 bases in between. The length of the CDR3 is 13 residues. CDR1 is SGHDN and CDR2 is FVKESK in the germline V gene. This specimen comes from a study of cytomegalovirus exposure and HLA in healthy donors. Both 60 Vbeta primers and 13 Jbeta primers went into the PCR. The repertoire was sequenced with immunoSEQ multiplex PCR; TCRdb's copy has only in-frame clones and lacks some. Here the sample spans some 150,000 clones, roughly 83% being singletons. The sequence was obtained from a woman aged 45-60 years in good health and CMV-seronegative. The sample taken for sequencing was PBMCs. This chain links TRBV14 with TRBJ1-1; D ambiguous. CDR3 coding DNA: TGTGCCAGCAGCCAAGTTGTCGACACTGAAGCTTTCTTT. This sequence encodes CASSQVVDTEAFF.